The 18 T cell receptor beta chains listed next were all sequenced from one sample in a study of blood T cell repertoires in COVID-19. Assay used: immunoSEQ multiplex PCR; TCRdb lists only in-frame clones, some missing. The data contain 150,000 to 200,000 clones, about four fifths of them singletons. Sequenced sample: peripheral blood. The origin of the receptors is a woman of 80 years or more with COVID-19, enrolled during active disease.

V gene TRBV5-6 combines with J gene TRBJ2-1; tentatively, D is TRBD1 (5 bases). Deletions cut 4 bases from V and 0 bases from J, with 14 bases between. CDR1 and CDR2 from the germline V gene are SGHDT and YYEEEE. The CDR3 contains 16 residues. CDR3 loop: CASSPPDSFSYNEQFF. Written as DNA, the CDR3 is TGTGCCAGCAGCCCGCCCGACAGTTTCTCCTACAATGAGCAGTTCTTC.

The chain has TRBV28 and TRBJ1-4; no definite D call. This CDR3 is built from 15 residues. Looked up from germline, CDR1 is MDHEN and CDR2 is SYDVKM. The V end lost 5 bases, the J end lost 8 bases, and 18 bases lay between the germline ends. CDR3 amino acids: CASSPGLNLVEKLFF. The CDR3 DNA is TGTGCCAGCAGTCCTGGACTGAATCTTGTCGAAAAACTGTTTTTT.

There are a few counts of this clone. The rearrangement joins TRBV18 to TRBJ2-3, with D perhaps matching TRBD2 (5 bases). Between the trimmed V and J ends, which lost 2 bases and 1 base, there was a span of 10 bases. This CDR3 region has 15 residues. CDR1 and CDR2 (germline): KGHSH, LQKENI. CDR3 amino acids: CASSPEDSGTDTQYF. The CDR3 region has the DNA TGTGCCAGCTCACCAGAGGACTCTGGCACAGATACGCAGTATTTT.

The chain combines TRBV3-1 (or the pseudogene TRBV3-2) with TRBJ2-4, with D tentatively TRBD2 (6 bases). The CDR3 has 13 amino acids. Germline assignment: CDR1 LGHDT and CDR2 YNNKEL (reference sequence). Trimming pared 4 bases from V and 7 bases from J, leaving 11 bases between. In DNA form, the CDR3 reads TGTGCCAGCAGCCCCGGGGGTACGAACATTCAGTACTTC. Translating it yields CASSPGGTNIQYF.

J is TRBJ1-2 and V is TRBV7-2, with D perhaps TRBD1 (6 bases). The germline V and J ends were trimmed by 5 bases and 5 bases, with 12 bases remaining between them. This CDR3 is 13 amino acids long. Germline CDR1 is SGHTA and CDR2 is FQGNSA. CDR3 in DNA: TGTGCCAGCAGCCAAGGACAGAGATATGGCTACACCTTC. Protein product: CASSQGQRYGYTF.

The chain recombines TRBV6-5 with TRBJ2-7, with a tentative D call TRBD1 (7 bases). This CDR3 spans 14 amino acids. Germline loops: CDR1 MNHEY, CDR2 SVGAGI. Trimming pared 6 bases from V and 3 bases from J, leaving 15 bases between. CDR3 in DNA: TGTGCCAGCAGGAGGACAGGAGGGGGCTACGAGCAGTACTTC. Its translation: CASRRTGGGYEQYF.

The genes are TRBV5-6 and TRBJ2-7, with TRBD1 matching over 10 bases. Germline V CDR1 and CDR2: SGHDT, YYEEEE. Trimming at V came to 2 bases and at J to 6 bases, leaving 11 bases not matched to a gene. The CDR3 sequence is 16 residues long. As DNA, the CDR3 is TGTGCCAGCAGCTTCGGACAGGGGGTCTTGTACGCCGAGCAGTACTTC. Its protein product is CASSFGQGVLYAEQYF.

The DNA for the CDR3 is TGTGCCAGCAGTCCGCTAGCGGGGGGGTTCCACGAGCAGTTCTTC. Translated: CASSPLAGGFHEQFF. The chain employs TRBV6-2 or TRBV6-3 and TRBJ2-1, with TRBD2 matching 12 bases. Per the germline V gene, CDR1 is MNHEY and CDR2 is SVGEGT. V lost 5 bases to trimming and J lost 10 bases; unmatched junction nucleotides: 9. The CDR3 runs 15 residues.

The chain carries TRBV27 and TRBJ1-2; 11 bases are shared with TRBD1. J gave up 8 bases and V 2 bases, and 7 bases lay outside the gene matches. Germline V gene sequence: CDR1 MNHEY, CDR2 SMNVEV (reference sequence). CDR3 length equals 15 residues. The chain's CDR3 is CASSLDGQGAAGYTF. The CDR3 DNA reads TGTGCCAGCAGTTTAGACGGACAGGGGGCCGCCGGCTACACCTTC.

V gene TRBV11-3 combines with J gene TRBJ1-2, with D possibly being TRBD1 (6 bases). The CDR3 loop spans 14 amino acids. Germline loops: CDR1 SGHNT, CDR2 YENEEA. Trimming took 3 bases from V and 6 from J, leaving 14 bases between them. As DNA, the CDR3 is TGTGCCAGCAGCTTCGGGACACCTACTAATGGCTACACCTTC. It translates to CASSFGTPTNGYTF.

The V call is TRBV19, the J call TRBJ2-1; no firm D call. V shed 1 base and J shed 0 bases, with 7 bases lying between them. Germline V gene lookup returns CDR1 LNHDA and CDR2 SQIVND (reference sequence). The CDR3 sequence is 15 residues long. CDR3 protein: CASSIGRSSYNEQFF. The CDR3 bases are TGTGCCAGTAGTATAGGTAGGAGCTCCTACAATGAGCAGTTCTTC.

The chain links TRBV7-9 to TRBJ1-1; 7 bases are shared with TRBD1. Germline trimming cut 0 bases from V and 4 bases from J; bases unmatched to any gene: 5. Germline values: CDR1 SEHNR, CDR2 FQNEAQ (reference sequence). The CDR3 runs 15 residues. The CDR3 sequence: CASSLATGAGTEAFF. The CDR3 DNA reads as TGTGCCAGCAGCTTAGCCACAGGGGCTGGCACTGAAGCTTTCTTT.

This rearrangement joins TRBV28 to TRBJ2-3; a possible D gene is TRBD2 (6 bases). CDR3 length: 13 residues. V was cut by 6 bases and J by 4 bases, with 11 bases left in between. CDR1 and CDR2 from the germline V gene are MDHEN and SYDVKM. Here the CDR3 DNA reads TGTGCCAGCAGCCGGGGGTCGGCAGATACGCAGTATTTT. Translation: CASSRGSADTQYF.

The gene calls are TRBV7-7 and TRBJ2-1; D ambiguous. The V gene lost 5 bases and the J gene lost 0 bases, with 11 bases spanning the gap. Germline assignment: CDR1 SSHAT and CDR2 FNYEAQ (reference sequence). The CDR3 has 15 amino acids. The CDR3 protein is CASSPSRSSYNEQFF. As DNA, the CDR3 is TGTGCCAGCAGCCCATCTAGGAGCTCCTACAATGAGCAGTTCTTC.

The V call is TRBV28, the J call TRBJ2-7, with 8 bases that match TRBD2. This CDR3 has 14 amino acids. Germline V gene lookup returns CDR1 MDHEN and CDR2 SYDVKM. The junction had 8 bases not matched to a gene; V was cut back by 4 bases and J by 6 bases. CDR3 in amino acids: CASSYERERVEQYF. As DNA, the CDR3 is TGTGCCAGCAGTTACGAGCGGGAGAGGGTCGAGCAGTACTTC. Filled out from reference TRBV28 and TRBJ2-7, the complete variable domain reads DVKVTQSSRYLVKRTGEKVFLECVQDMDHENMFWYRQDPGLGLRLIYFSYDVKMKEKGDIPEGYSVSREKKERFSLILESASTNQTSMYLCASSYERERVEQYFGPGTRLTVT.

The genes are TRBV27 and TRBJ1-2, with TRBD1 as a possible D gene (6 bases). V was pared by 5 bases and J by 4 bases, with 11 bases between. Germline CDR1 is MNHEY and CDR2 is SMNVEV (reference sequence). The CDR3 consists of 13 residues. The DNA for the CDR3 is TGTGCCAGCAGTCCGGACAGATTCTATGGCTACACCTTC. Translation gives CASSPDRFYGYTF.

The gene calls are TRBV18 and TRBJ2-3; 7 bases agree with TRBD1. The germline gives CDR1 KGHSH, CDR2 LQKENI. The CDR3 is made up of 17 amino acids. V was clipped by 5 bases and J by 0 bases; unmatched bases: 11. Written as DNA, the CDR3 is TGTGCCAGCTCAATAACATGGGACAGACCTAGCACAGATACGCAGTATTTT. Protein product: CASSITWDRPSTDTQYF.

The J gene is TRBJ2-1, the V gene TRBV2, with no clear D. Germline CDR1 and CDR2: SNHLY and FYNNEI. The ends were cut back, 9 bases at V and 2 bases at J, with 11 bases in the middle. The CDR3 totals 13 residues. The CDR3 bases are TGTGCCAGTTGCGGCTCGACCTACAATGAGCAGTTCTTC. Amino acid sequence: CASCGSTYNEQFF. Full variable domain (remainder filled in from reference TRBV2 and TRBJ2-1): EPEVTQTPSHQVTQMGQEVILRCVPISNHLYFYWYRQILGQKVEFLVSFYNNEISEKSEIFDDQFSVERPDGSNFTLKIRSTKLEDSAMYFCASCGSTYNEQFFGPGTRLTVL.